A selection of T cell receptor beta chains follows, all from one sample in a study of blood T cell repertoires in COVID-19. The table came from immunoSEQ multiplex PCR; TCRdb's copy has only in-frame clones and leaves some out. The sample lists about 240,000 clones, approximately 80% occurring once. The specimen sequenced was peripheral blood. The receptors were gathered from a woman of 80 years or more with acute or convalescent COVID-19. Both conserved end residues are part of each CDR3. A D gene is named only where the DNA matches it firmly. Size tells how often a clone was seen (once, few, many) or the class of an expanded clone, and some rows leave it out.

>-|TRBV6-5|-|TRBJ1-2
TGTGCCAGCAGTTTCCAACGACAGCATGGCTACACCTTC
CASSFQRQHGYTF
>TRBD1|TRBV18|-|TRBJ1-1
TGTGCCAGCTCATCAACAGGGGGGGACACTGAAGCTTTCTTT
CASSSTGGDTEAFF
>TRBD1|TRBV28|few|TRBJ2-7
TGTGCCAGCAGTAAACCAGGGGGCGCCTACGAGCAGTACTTC
CASSKPGGAYEQYF
>-|TRBV7-6|-|TRBJ2-5
TGTGCCAGCAGCTTAGCGGGCAACCCCCCATACTTC
CASSLAGNPPYF
>-|TRBV5-1|-|TRBJ1-4
TGCGCCAGCAGCTTGGGAGGAGGGGAAAAACTGTTTTTT
CASSLGGGEKLFF
>-|TRBV5-1|-|TRBJ1-1
TGCGCCAGCAGCTTTTCGGGGGGCGATGGCACTGAAGCTTTCTTT
CASSFSGGDGTEAFF
>-|TRBV27|-|TRBJ1-2
TGTGCCAGCAGTTTATCACAGGGAGGGGACTACACCTTC
CASSLSQGGDYTF
>TRBD2|TRBV27|-|TRBJ2-3
TGTGCCACCCGGACTAGCGGGGGGGATACGCAGTATTTT
CATRTSGGDTQYF
>-|TRBV9|-|TRBJ2-5
TGTGCCAGCAGCGTAGGCCTAGCAGGGACCCAGTACTTC
CASSVGLAGTQYF
>TRBD1|TRBV29-1|-|TRBJ1-1
TGCAGCGTTGGGACAGGGATTGGCACTGAAGCTTTCTTT
CSVGTGIGTEAFF
>-|TRBV19|-|TRBJ1-4
TGTGCCAGTCACCGTCAGGGGATCCCTAATGAAAAACTGTTTTTT
CASHRQGIPNEKLFF
>TRBD1|TRBV5-4|once|TRBJ1-2
TGTGCCAGCAGGGATAGACAGGGAGGCATCTATGGCTACACCTTC
CASRDRQGGIYGYTF
>TRBD2|TRBV25-1|-|TRBJ2-7
TGTGCCAGCAGTGAGGGGGGGAACGTGAAACACGAGCAGTACTTC
CASSEGGNVKHEQYF
>-|TRBV7-6|few|TRBJ1-6
TGTGCCAGCAGCCAGAGGACTGACTCTTCACCCCTCCACTTT
CASSQRTDSSPLHF
>TRBD1|TRBV5-4|once|TRBJ2-5
TGTGCCAGCAGCCCCGCGGACAGGGGGTTCGAGACCCAGTACTTC
CASSPADRGFETQYF
>TRBD1|TRBV7-2|-|TRBJ1-3
TGTGCCAGCAGCCCCGGGACAGGGTTGACTGGAAACACCATATATTTT
CASSPGTGLTGNTIYF
>-|TRBV6-5|-|TRBJ2-7
TGTGCCAGCAGTTCCCACTACCAGAGCTCCTACGAGCAGTACTTC
CASSSHYQSSYEQYF
>-|TRBV29-1|-|TRBJ1-2
TGCAGCGTTGAAGTTCTACAGGAAAGGGCCTTGGGTGGCTACACCTTC
CSVEVLQERALGGYTF
>TRBD2|TRBV5-1|-|TRBJ2-5
TGCGCCAGCAGCTTGGGGGCGGGGGGCCCTGTAGAGACCCAGTACTTC
CASSLGAGGPVETQYF
>-|TRBV29-1|-|TRBJ2-2
TGCAGCGCCCGGCCGGGGGGCGGGAACACCGGGGAGCTGTTTTTT
CSARPGGGNTGELFF
>-|TRBV19|-|TRBJ1-2
TGTGCCAGTAGTATCCACAGGTCAAACTATGGCTACACCTTC
CASSIHRSNYGYTF
>-|TRBV20-1|-|TRBJ2-7
TGCAGTGCTAGAGATCTGCGGGGATGGGACTTC
CSARDLRGWDF
>TRBD1|TRBV24-1|-|TRBJ1-2
TGTGCCACCAGTGATAGTAAGGACAGGAGTTATGGCTACACCTTC
CATSDSKDRSYGYTF
>TRBD2|TRBV5-1|-|TRBJ2-1
TGCGCCAGCAGCTTGGTCCAGCGGGGTGGGAATGAGCAGTTCTTC
CASSLVQRGGNEQFF
>-|TRBV19|-|TRBJ2-5
TGTGCCAGTAGTAAGTCGGGTCCAGAGACCCAGTACTTC
CASSKSGPETQYF
>TRBD2|TRBV3-1/TRBV3-2|-|TRBJ2-2
TGTGCCAGCAGCCAAGATCCTAGCGGGGGGGCCGCCGGGGAGCTGTTTTTT
CASSQDPSGGAAGELFF
>-|TRBV7-9|-|TRBJ1-2
TGTGCCAGCAGCTTAGGGGGAGAGGCTAACTATGGCTACACCTTC
CASSLGGEANYGYTF
>-|TRBV7-9|once|TRBJ1-1
TGTGCCAGCAGCTTCGGGGGGGTGAACACTGAAGCTTTCTTT
CASSFGGVNTEAFF
>TRBD2|TRBV2|-|TRBJ2-6
TGTGCCAGCAGTCGGACTAGCGGGGGAAGCTCTGGGGCCAACGTCCTGACTTTC
CASSRTSGGSSGANVLTF
>-|TRBV9|-|TRBJ2-3
TGTGCCAGCAGCGTAGTCGCGGACACAGATACGCAGTATTTT
CASSVVADTDTQYF
>TRBD1|TRBV5-1|-|TRBJ2-7
TGCGCCAGCAGCTTATCAGGGGGCCGCTACGAGCAGTACTTC
CASSLSGGRYEQYF
>-|TRBV28|-|TRBJ1-1
TGTGCCAGCAGTTTACTTAGTTTTGGGGGGTCTGGCACTGAAGCTTTCTTT
CASSLLSFGGSGTEAFF
>-|TRBV28|-|TRBJ1-2
TGTGCCAGCAGTTTGAAAGGGGGTAGAATCTATGGCTACACCTTC
CASSLKGGRIYGYTF
>TRBD2|TRBV10-1|-|TRBJ2-2
TGCGCCAGCAGACCGGGACTACCAGAGACCGGGGAGCTGTTTTTT
CASRPGLPETGELFF
>-|TRBV7-9|-|TRBJ2-1
TGTGCCAGCAGCTCAGGACTACCACCGGATGAGCAGTTCTTC
CASSSGLPPDEQFF
>-|TRBV28|-|TRBJ1-3
TGTGCCAGCAGTTTTGGGGGCTTGGGAAACACCATATATTTT
CASSFGGLGNTIYF
>TRBD1|TRBV6-5|-|TRBJ2-5
TGTGCCAGCACCAAGGCGACAGGGGGCGAGTACTTC
CASTKATGGEYF